The source of this T cell receptor beta chain is a study of OX40 agonist ivuxolimab in advanced cancers. For the study at large: The patients received ivuxolimab by intravenous route every 2 weeks at 0.01 to 10 mg/kg.

This clone has a handful of counts. Trimming removed 2 bases at V and 5 bases at J, with 16 bases between. The V gene's germline CDR1 is SQVTM and CDR2 ANQGSEA. The CDR3 sequence is 15 residues long. The repertoire was sequenced with immunoSEQ multiplex PCR; TCRdb's copy has only in-frame clones and lacks some. The sample holds fewer than 85,000 clones; 92% are singletons and the top ten take around 0.53%. The specimen was CD4+ or CD8+ T cells sorted from blood, collected in a trial of the OX40 agonist ivuxolimab. The chain couples TRBV29-1 to TRBJ2-1, with D unclear. The source of this sequence is an adult with an advanced solid tumor such as melanoma, head and neck, liver or kidney cancer. CDR3 DNA: TGCAGCGTTGAACCCCACGGGCCTAGGGACAATGAGCAGTTCTTC. It translates to CSVEPHGPRDNEQFF.